This is a list of T cell receptor beta chains from one sample in a study of Graves' ophthalmopathy and Graves' hyperthyroidism. TCRdb redid the calling of the multiplex PCR reads with MiXCR, one entry per CDR3 protein. This table holds some 520,000 distinct CDR3 sequences, around an eighth found once. Material: blood. These receptors were collected from a woman aged 25 to 45 with Graves' ophthalmopathy. CDR3s include the opening cysteine and the closing phenylalanine or tryptophan. Fields, in order: V gene, J gene, D gene, clone size, CDR3 DNA, CDR3 protein. The D gene is left open where the match is weak. Not all rows give a size; the values are once, few, many and, for expanded clones, a class.

>TRBV7-2|TRBJ1-2|-|many
TGTGCCAGCAGCCCCGGGGACCGGGCGGGTGGCTACACCTTC
CASSPGDRAGGYTF
>TRBV6-1|TRBJ2-4|-|many
TGTGCCAGCAGTGCTCCTGTCAGCTACGGCATTAAGTACTTC
CASSAPVSYGIKYF
>TRBV12-3/TRBV12-4|TRBJ2-5|-|many
TGTGCCAGCAGACCGGGACGGTTGAGGGAGACCCAGTACTTC
CASRPGRLRETQYF
>TRBV3-1|TRBJ2-7|-|-
TGTGCCAGCAGCCAAGATTATCGCGAGCAGTACTTC
CASSQDYREQYF
>TRBV6-1|TRBJ1-6|-|many
TGTGCCAGCGCTGGGGCTAATTCACCCCTCCACTTT
CASAGANSPLHF
>TRBV27|TRBJ2-2|TRBD1|few
TGTGCCAGCAGTGCTCCGGGACAGGGGGCGGGCACCGGGGAGCTGTTTTTT
CASSAPGQGAGTGELFF
>TRBV28|TRBJ1-2|-|many
TGTGCCAGCAGCCTAACGGTAGTCATGAATACGCATGGCTACACCTTC
CASSLTVVMNTHGYTF
>TRBV4-1|TRBJ2-2|-|few
TGCGCCAGCAGCCAAGACCCGTCTTGGCCCGGGGAGCTGTTTTTT
CASSQDPSWPGELFF
>TRBV6-5|TRBJ1-2|TRBD1|-
TGTGCCAGCAGTTACTCCCCGGAGGGGGCGAAGGGCTACACCTTC
CASSYSPEGAKGYTF
>TRBV5-1|TRBJ1-5|TRBD1|many
TGCGCCAGCAGCTCCTCGTGGGGGACAGGGTACGATCAGCCCCAGCATTTT
CASSSSWGTGYDQPQHF
>TRBV3-1|TRBJ1-1|-|few
TGTGCCAGCAGCCAAGGTCCGCACACTGAAGCCTTCTTT
CASSQGPHTEAFF
>TRBV6-1|TRBJ1-2|-|many
TGTGCCAGCAGTAAACCCGCGCAGGTCCCCTATGGCTACACCTTC
CASSKPAQVPYGYTF
>TRBV10-3|TRBJ2-7|-|many
TGTGCCATCAGTGAGTCGGAGGGGGCTGGGTACGAGCAGTACTTC
CAISESEGAGYEQYF
>TRBV20-1|TRBJ2-7|TRBD2|many
TGCAGTGCTAGAGCGACTAGCGGTGCGTACGAGCAGTACTTC
CSARATSGAYEQYF
>TRBV6-5|TRBJ2-5|TRBD1|many
TGTGCCAGCAGCACTGCCGGGACAGGGGAGACCCAGTACTTC
CASSTAGTGETQYF
>TRBV19|TRBJ1-5|TRBD1|many
TGTGCCAGTGGGGACAGGGTCTGGCAGCCCCAGCATTTT
CASGDRVWQPQHF
>TRBV6-1|TRBJ2-5|TRBD1|many
TGTGCCAGCAGGGGGGACAGGCCGGCGAAGACCCAGTACTTC
CASRGDRPAKTQYF
>TRBV19|TRBJ1-5|-|many
TGTGCCAGTCGGAGGGTGGGCAATCAGCCCCAGCATTTT
CASRRVGNQPQHF
>TRBV12-3/TRBV12-4|TRBJ1-6|-|many
TGTGCCAGCGGGACGGACTCCTATAATTCACCCCTCCACTTT
CASGTDSYNSPLHF
>TRBV2|TRBJ2-7|TRBD1|many
TGTGCCAGCACTGGACAGGGGTCCCACGAGCAGTACTTC
CASTGQGSHEQYF
>TRBV7-2|TRBJ2-7|-|many
TGTGCCAGCAGCCAGATGTCCAGCTCCTACGAGCAGTACTTC
CASSQMSSSYEQYF
>TRBV2|TRBJ2-7|-|many
TGTGTCAGCAAATCGACAGGAACCTTCTCCTACGAGCAGTACTTC
CVSKSTGTFSYEQYF
>TRBV12-3/TRBV12-4|TRBJ2-5|TRBD1|many
TGTGCCAGCAGTCCCGCCTTAGGACAGGGGAAGACCCAGTACTTC
CASSPALGQGKTQYF
>TRBV20-1|TRBJ1-1|-|-
TGCAGTGCTAGAGGTCCTAAGGTAGCCGTTCCCCACATGAACACTGAAGCTTTCTTT
CSARGPKVAVPHMNTEAFF
>TRBV7-2|TRBJ2-7|TRBD1|many
TGTGCCAGCAGCCCGGGACAGGGAATCTTTCACGAGCAGTACTTC
CASSPGQGIFHEQYF
>TRBV5-1|TRBJ2-7|-|many
TGCGCCAGCAGCTTGGGTCAGTCGAGCTCCTACGAGCAGTACTTC
CASSLGQSSSYEQYF
>TRBV6-1|TRBJ1-2|TRBD1|many
TGTGCCAGCAGTGAACCAGGGGGGGCCTATGGCTACACCTTC
CASSEPGGAYGYTF
>TRBV15|TRBJ1-2|-|many
TGTGCCACCAGCAGAGCCTCGCAGCAGACCGTTACCTTC
CATSRASQQTVTF
>TRBV6-1|TRBJ2-7|TRBD2|many
TGTGCCAGCAGTCCCTGGACTAGCGGGGAGGGCTACGAGCAGTACTTC
CASSPWTSGEGYEQYF
>TRBV6-5|TRBJ1-6|-|many
-
CASSSSAGGNNSPLHF
>TRBV6-1|TRBJ1-6|-|few
TGTGCCAGCAGTGAATCGAGGATTAATAATTCACCCCTCCACTTT
CASSESRINNSPLHF
>TRBV11-2|TRBJ2-3|TRBD2|few
TGTGCCAGCAGCTCCTTTCGAACTAGCGACACAGATACGCAGTATTTT
CASSSFRTSDTDTQYF
>TRBV30|TRBJ2-5|TRBD1|many
TGTGCCTGGAGTGACCGGGACAGGGGAGTTCGGGAGACCCAGTACTTC
CAWSDRDRGVRETQYF
>TRBV6-1|TRBJ2-2|-|many
TGTGCCAGCAGTCTTTCCCATGCGAACGGGGAGCTGTTTTTT
CASSLSHANGELFF
>TRBV11-1|TRBJ1-1|-|-
TGTGCCAGCAGCTCCCACGCTGAAGCTTTCTTT
CASSSHAEAFF
>TRBV27|TRBJ2-7|TRBD1|many
TGTGCCAGCAGCTCATGGGAACAGGGGGACTACGAGCAGTACTTC
CASSSWEQGDYEQYF
>TRBV10-3|TRBJ1-2|-|-
TGTGCCATCGGTAAACAGGAAACTAACTATGGCTACACCTTC
CAIGKQETNYGYTF
>TRBV5-1|TRBJ1-1|-|many
TGCGCCAGCAGCGTCGAGGGAGGGCTTATGAACACTGAAGCTTTCTTT
CASSVEGGLMNTEAFF
>TRBV19|TRBJ2-5|TRBD2|few
TGTGCCAGTAGTGGAGTAGCGGGAGTGGAGACCCAGTACTTC
CASSGVAGVETQYF
>TRBV5-1|TRBJ2-7|TRBD2|few
TGCGCCAGCAGCTTGGTAAGGGCTAGCGGGATATTCGAGCAGTACTTC
CASSLVRASGIFEQYF